The T cell receptor (beta chain) described here comes from a study of cytomegalovirus exposure and HLA in healthy donors. Regarding the study as a whole: With later analysis, a missense DCLRE1C variant became linked to TCR beta V- and J-gene trimming.

Vbeta (60) and Jbeta (13) primers were used in the PCR. TCRdb keeps only in-frame clones here, not all; method: immunoSEQ multiplex PCR. The sample includes about 90,000 clones, approximately 60% of them seen just once. CDR1 is SNHLY, CDR2 FYNNEI, per germline. Trimming cost V 6 bases and J 6 bases, with 14 bases left between them. This CDR3 has 13 residues. With regard to this clone: What it binds is not known.

This rearrangement joins TRBV2 to TRBJ1-2, with D possibly TRBD1 on 5 matching bases. The sequence derives from a woman in her thirties in good health and CMV-seropositive. The material sequenced was PBMCs. For the CDR3, the DNA is TGTGCCAGCAGAGAACTCCCAGGGCATGGCTACACCTTC. Translated: CASRELPGHGYTF.